The present TCR beta chain was sequenced within a study of cytomegalovirus exposure and HLA in healthy donors (dated by TCRdb to 2015 to 2018). Concerning the study at large: According to an earlier analysis of a few hundred of the donors, roughly 180 million T cells yielded 117 million unique TCR beta sequences and about 300 Gb of sequence data. An early release that covered about 600 HLA-typed donors contained approximately 300 gigabases of sequencing data and about 84 million unique TCR sequences. Among the approximately 400 genotyped donors, 81% belonged to the genetic ancestry cluster associated with self-reported Caucasian donors. The study aimed to test whether cataloging public T cell receptors could reveal signatures of past pathogen exposure. The T cell repertoires of 666 subjects were profiled by immunosequencing and related to cytomegalovirus serostatus. A separate validation cohort of over 95 different subjects was used in addition to the 666-subject first cohort. To predict cytomegalovirus infection status, the study combined high-throughput TCR immunosequencing, statistical association of individual TCRs with disease status, and machine learning. A later analysis re-analyzed previously published TCR beta repertoires from approximately 700 donors and added high-resolution HLA genotyping to study TCR occurrence patterns. In the later analysis, no new phenotypic data were used to find candidate immune exposures; instead, reliance was placed on TCR beta sequences and their occurrence across donors. To decide whether each TCR beta V gene segment behaved as functional or pseudogenic, an earlier analysis of several hundred of the donors relied on high-throughput TCR beta sequencing. Donor age, sex, ethnicity and CMV serostatus were compiled together with the repertoire data. A later genetic analysis used genome-wide SNP genotypes for about three fifths of the roughly 700 donors, treating that subset as a discovery cohort. Every repertoire in the discovery cohort had been generated on one and the same sequencing platform. HLA typing included class I and class II loci at four-digit resolution. The number of typed donors differed by locus: about 629-630 for A, B, C, DRB1 and DQB1; approximately 540 for DQA1; 606 for DPA1; and 450 to 480 for DPB1. Several DR-DQ haplotypes were treated as single units for association and clustering because of strong linkage in the cohort. On average, around 240,000 unique TCR beta nucleotide sequences were sequenced per donor among roughly 430 genotyped donors of the cohort, with 15% to 20% of those sequences being non-productive.

Study-level results and caveats: Broadly in line with IMGT annotations, most TCR beta V segments showed up in productive rearrangements about 90% or about 30% of the time in an earlier analysis of about 500 of the donors. A later analysis reported that several top co-occurrence clusters appeared linked to parvovirus B19, influenza, CMV and Epstein-Barr virus. The authors suggested that the approach could potentially be generalized to other disease states and immunological phenotypes. Compared with the 666-donor mean, donors in an Asian-associated ancestry cluster had fewer N-insertions in productive TCRs, according to a later genetic analysis. A further reported finding was that TCR beta sequences accurately predicted the HLA-A and HLA-B alleles for most subjects in the first cohort. In a later analysis, TCR association rates were found to vary across HLA loci, with the most associated TCRs seen for DRB1 alleles and the fewest for HLA-C alleles. Across donors, most TCR sequences were observed very rarely, whereas some public TCRs were present in many individuals. HLA typing was unavailable for some donors at each locus, so association tests used only the typed subset. The classifier was reported to diagnose cytomegalovirus status with high specificity and sensitivity in both the original and validation cohorts. V-gene and J-gene trimming of TCR beta chains was associated with a missense DCLRE1C variant in a later genetic analysis, and the association was replicated in an independent cohort. The presence/absence analyses assumed that sequencing depth was roughly uniform across donors, and that assumption may not be true. A cluster of highly shared sequence variants was judged likely to be a technical artifact of the sequencing pipeline. In a later analysis, HLA-associated TCR beta chains were found to be more clonally expanded and to have lower generation probabilities than equally common non-associated chains. Specific HLA alleles were associated with 15,000 to 20,000 TCR beta sequences at a false discovery rate of 0.05 in a later analysis. The study gave a list of more than 150 TCR beta chains associated with cytomegalovirus. Some IMGT-functional V segments, including TRBV6-2 and TRBV6-3, could not be told apart with the 87-base-pair reads, so those segments were excluded. Linkage disequilibrium might explain the correlated functional status among segregating V segments, but an unknown experimental factor could not be excluded. In vitro tests confirmed that three of the cytomegalovirus-associated TCR beta chains recognize cytomegalovirus antigens. The cohort was sequenced for TCR beta chains only, and without alpha or paired-chain data the features that could be detected were limited. When HLA alleles, especially DR and DQ, strongly co-occurred, TCR associations were difficult to assign to individual alleles. In a later analysis, most CMV-associated TCR beta chains were found to appear HLA-restricted, with HLA associations seemingly driven largely by CMV exposure. Because counts were too low, about 15 rarely observed V segments, including chromosome 9 orphons, were left out of the earlier analysis of approximately 580 of the donors. The only immune exposure information available for the cohort was CMV serostatus.

In total, fewer than 750 healthy bone marrow donors made up the cohort. At the time of sampling, every cohort member was nominally healthy, though immune exposures that went unrecorded were likely present. The donor was CMV seronegative and was included in the group of 352 seronegative cohort members. A peripheral blood sample was provided by each donor, and peripheral blood mononuclear cells were used for TCR beta sequencing. Genomic DNA extraction from the blood cell samples was performed with the Qiagen DNeasy Blood Extraction Kit. On this clone: This receptor's antigen is unknown. No base quality values were provided; no much bigger clone lies one nucleotide off.

As encoded in the germline V gene, CDR1 is MDHEN while CDR2 is SYDVKM. Trimming takes 6 bases from V and 3 bases from J, and the germline ends sit 12 bases apart. Its CDR3 holds 13 amino acids, cysteine through phenylalanine. The kept DNA is CDR3 alone, 39 bases in frame from the first base. Libraries were made using the immunoSEQ multiplex PCR assay. For the multiplex PCR, a mixture combining 60 forward primers for TCR Vbeta segments and 13 reverse primers for TCR Jbeta segments was used. The CDR3 region of rearranged TCR beta genes was amplified from genomic DNA by a multiplex PCR assay. The amplified TCR beta libraries were sequenced on the Illumina HiSeq System as 87-base-pair reads. In the authors' own workflow: A later analysis counted about 76 million unique TCR beta chains across the 700 or so repertoires, and some 11 million of these chains were shared by at least two donors. Raw reads were error-corrected and collapsed into unique sequences with a nearest-neighbor algorithm that merged closely related sequences to remove PCR and sequencing errors. V, D and J gene segments were assigned by aligning CDR3 sequences to IMGT reference sequences. For a sequence to be retained, a match of at least six nucleotides to both a V gene segment and a J gene segment was required. Rearrangements were called productive when the CDR3 lacked stop codons and stayed in frame with V and J; all others were non-productive. Following IMGT convention, CDR3 was defined as the stretch from the second conserved V-encoded cysteine to the conserved J-encoded phenylalanine. The earlier analysis of a few hundred of the donors excluded any sequence lacking an unambiguous match to a single V gene segment. In an earlier analysis of several hundred of the donors, a V segment was called functional when productive rearrangements were above 56.7%, and segregating when the standard deviation between donors exceeded 5%. To diagnose cytomegalovirus status from the catalog of TCR beta chain sequences, a statistical classification framework was built. A later analysis assigned V and J genes by comparing TCR nucleotide sequences with IMGT/GENE-DB human TR gene sequences. A later analysis assigned CDR3 sequences and most-parsimonious VDJ recombination scenarios with the TCRdist pipeline. In a later analysis, every TCR beta chain was defined by the combination of its CDR3 amino acid sequence and its V-gene family, and reads without a unique V-gene family were dropped. To address suspected cross-contamination and a sequencing artifact, a later analysis removed 450 to 700 highly shared, low-generation-probability nucleotide sequences. In a later analysis, a clonal expansion index for each public chain was calculated from normalized within-repertoire ranks of inferred template counts. Generation probabilities in a later analysis came from a VDJ recombination model fitted to out-of-frame rearrangements, and those results were checked against IGoR. In a later analysis, TCR-TCR, TCR-HLA and TCR-CMV co-occurrence was scored with hypergeometric tests, and a repertoire-size bias correction was applied to TCR pairs. A later analysis estimated false discovery rates by permuting HLA or CMV assignments 20 times. A later analysis grouped co-occurring TCRs with DBSCAN, adding TCRdist sequence similarity when clustering within HLA-allele-positive subsets. Co-occurrence clustering excluded repertoires with fewer than 30,000 or more than 120,000 public chains, plus five with anomalous nucleotide sharing. What TCRdb holds here is the immuneACCESS table cut down to in-frame rearrangements. Part of the clones is not present; checked against another copy, under half of the missing clones reflect an unresolved V gene, and the others are unexplained. V and J calls plus clone size are reproduced from that table; the DNA served to infer D and trimming. The sample profile shows 160,000 or so clones; 60% to 85% of them were found once. 2.5% to 3.5% of the sample rests with the top ten.

The sequenced sample was PBMCs. The source is a woman between 35 and 50 years old in good health and CMV-seronegative. The rearrangement combines TRBV28 with TRBJ2-7; a tentative D match to TRBD1 spans 6 bases. The encoded CDR3 is CASRKTGLYEQYF. The DNA sequence reads TGTGCCAGCAGAAAGACAGGCCTCTACGAGCAGTACTTC.